This is a list of T cell receptor beta chains from one sample in a study of response to subunit inactivated influenza vaccine. TCRdb reanalysed the RT-PCR reads using MiXCR and keeps one entry per CDR3 protein. The data contain about 310,000 distinct CDR3 sequences, approximately 23% of them singletons. This specimen consisted of PBMCs from blood, obtained approximately 20 months after vaccination. The receptors were gathered from a man aged 50 to 69 who received an inactivated influenza vaccine. CDR3s include the opening cysteine and the closing phenylalanine or tryptophan. D genes are given only for firm matches. The size field is filled for only some rows; it gives once, few, many or a size class.

TRBJ1-1 | TRBV20-1 | many | - | TGCAGTGCTAGACAACAGGGCCCCAACACTGAAGCTTTCTTT | CSARQQGPNTEAFF
TRBJ2-5 | TRBV11-3 | few | TRBD1 | TGTGCCAGCAGCTTGGGGACAGGGTTTCAAGAGACCCAGTACTTC | CASSLGTGFQETQYF
TRBJ1-2 | TRBV30 | few | - | TGTGCCTGGAGCGACTATGGCTACACCTTC | CAWSDYGYTF
TRBJ2-3 | TRBV6-2/TRBV6-3 | few | TRBD2 | TGTGCCAGTAGTCGGACTAGCGGGATTGATACGCAGTATTTT | CASSRTSGIDTQYF
TRBJ2-7 | TRBV28 | once | - | TGTGCCAGCAGTCTAGCAGGACGAACCTACGAGCAGTACTTC | CASSLAGRTYEQYF
TRBJ1-3 | TRBV28 | many | TRBD1 | TGTGCCAGCAGTTTGGAGGGGGCGTCTGGAAACACCATATATTTT | CASSLEGASGNTIYF
TRBJ1-4 | TRBV5-1 | many | - | TGCGCCAGCAGCTTGGGAGGGGATGAAAAACTGTTTTTT | CASSLGGDEKLFF
TRBJ1-2 | TRBV7-2 | few | TRBD1 | TGTGCCAGCAGCTTCGTAGACAGGGGTGGCTACACCTTC | CASSFVDRGGYTF
TRBJ1-5 | TRBV20-1 | - | - | TGCAGTGCTAAGGGAACAGGGATCCAGCCCCAGCATTTT | CSAKGTGIQPQHF
TRBJ2-4 | TRBV28 | - | - | TGTGCCAGCAGTTTACCAGGGGGACTCCTTTTAGCCAAAAACATTCAGTACTTC | CASSLPGGLLLAKNIQYF
TRBJ2-1 | TRBV7-9 | - | - | TGTGCCAGCAGCTTATACCCCCAGGGGCTGGAAGAAAATGAGCAGTTCTTC | CASSLYPQGLEENEQFF
TRBJ1-1 | TRBV6-5 | few | - | TGTGCCAGCAGTTACTCGCTACAGTCGAACACTGAAGCTTTCTTT | CASSYSLQSNTEAFF
TRBJ2-7 | TRBV28 | few | TRBD2 | TGTGCCAGCAGTTCACTAGCGGGAGGATCTGGCGAGCAGTACTTC | CASSSLAGGSGEQYF
TRBJ2-1 | TRBV18 | few | - | TGTGCCAGCTCACCCACCGCCGACGGGTACAATGAGCAGTTCTTC | CASSPTADGYNEQFF
TRBJ2-1 | TRBV24-1 | - | - | TGTGCCACCAGTGAGCGGGGCAACCTACTCTACAATGAGCAGTTCTTC | CATSERGNLLYNEQFF
TRBJ1-1 | TRBV7-2 | many | TRBD1 | TGTGCCAGCAGCTTAGCGCGTCGTCAGGGGGAGGCTTTCTTT | CASSLARRQGEAFF
TRBJ2-3 | TRBV10-3 | - | TRBD2 | TGTGCCACCGGGACTAGCGGAACAGATACGCAGTATTTT | CATGTSGTDTQYF
TRBJ2-1 | TRBV7-2 | few | TRBD2 | TGTGCCAGCAGCCCGTTAAGCGGGGGGGCTTACGATGAGCAGTTCTTC | CASSPLSGGAYDEQFF
TRBJ1-6 | TRBV28 | few | - | TGTGCCAGCAACAAACCGGGCCTAAGCTCCTATAATTCACCCCTCCACTTT | CASNKPGLSSYNSPLHF
TRBJ1-4 | TRBV15 | many | - | TGTGCCACCAGCAGAGATCAGATGACAACTAATGAAAAACTGTTTTTT | CATSRDQMTTNEKLFF
TRBJ1-2 | TRBV4-1 | - | - | TGCGCCAGCAGCCAAAGGGACACCGGCAACTATGGCTACACCTTC | CASSQRDTGNYGYTF
TRBJ2-7 | TRBV4-2 | - | - | TGTGCCAGCAGCCAAGATCTGGGACTTTACGAGCAGTACTTC | CASSQDLGLYEQYF
TRBJ2-1 | TRBV3-1 | - | - | TGTGCCAGCAGCCAAATGGGGACGCCAGACAATGAGCAGTTCTTC | CASSQMGTPDNEQFF
TRBJ2-2 | TRBV12-3/TRBV12-4 | few | - | TGTGCCAGCAGTTTGCACACAGAGGACGGGGAGCTGTTTTTT | CASSLHTEDGELFF
TRBJ1-5 | TRBV5-1 | - | - | TGCGCCAGCAGCCTCGGACCCTCGGGGGCATATAGCAATCAGACCCAGCATTTT | CASSLGPSGAYSNQTQHF
TRBJ1-2 | TRBV19 | few | - | TGTGCCAGCTTGGCAGGTGGGCTAAGCGCTAACTATGGCTACACCTTC | CASLAGGLSANYGYTF
TRBJ1-4 | TRBV11-2 | few | - | TGTGCCAGCAGCCAAGGAACAAGGGAAAAACTGTTTTTT | CASSQGTREKLFF
TRBJ1-5 | TRBV4-1 | - | - | TGCGCCAGCAGCCAAGAATGGTACGGGAATAGCAATCAGCCCCAGCATTTT | CASSQEWYGNSNQPQHF
TRBJ2-5 | TRBV11-2 | - | TRBD2 | TGTGCCAGCAGCTTATATCCTAGCGGGGGGGCCGAGACCCAGTACTTC | CASSLYPSGGAETQYF
TRBJ1-5 | TRBV19 | many | - | TGTGCCATATGTGGCAATCAGCCCCAGCATTTT | CAICGNQPQHF
TRBJ1-2 | TRBV4-3 | - | - | TGCGCCAGCAGCCAAGAGGTTGGGACACACTATGGCTACACCTTC | CASSQEVGTHYGYTF
TRBJ1-4 | TRBV7-2 | few | - | TGTGCCAGCAGCTTAAATCGTCCAGGGAGTAATGAAAAACTGTTTTTT | CASSLNRPGSNEKLFF
TRBJ1-1 | TRBV7-2 | - | TRBD1 | TGTGCCAGCAGCTCGGACAGGGGAAACACTGAAGCTTTCTTT | CASSSDRGNTEAFF
TRBJ2-1 | TRBV18 | few | TRBD2 | TGTGCCAGCTCACCTCCCGGTCTAGCGGGAGACTACAATGAGCAGTTCTTC | CASSPPGLAGDYNEQFF
TRBJ2-7 | TRBV20-1 | few | TRBD2 | TGCAGTGCGACTAGCCGCGCGGAACGGCTCTACGAGCAGTACTTC | CSATSRAERLYEQYF